These 9 T cell receptor beta chains came from one sample sequenced in a study of blood T cell repertoires in COVID-19. Assay: immunoSEQ multiplex PCR; the TCRdb copy retains only in-frame clones and omits some. This sample has 120,000 to 150,000 clones; approximately 90% occur once, and the top ten carry about 1.5%. The sequencing sample was made of peripheral blood. These TCRs come from a human donor in a cohort sampled during active COVID-19.

The chain employs TRBV4-2 and TRBJ2-2; possible D gene TRBD1, 5 bases. CDR1 is LGHNA, CDR2 YNFKEQ, per germline. V lost 2 bases and J lost 0, with 16 bases in between. This CDR3 has 18 residues. Here the CDR3 reads CASSQHKLDTSNTGELFF. CDR3 sequence (DNA): TGTGCCAGCAGCCAACACAAACTGGACACCTCGAACACCGGGGAGCTGTTTTTT.

The chain recombines TRBV2 with TRBJ2-1, with D hard to call. CDR1 is SNHLY, CDR2 FYNNEI, per germline. This CDR3 comprises 13 residues. V shed 3 bases and J shed 4 bases, with 7 bases lying between them. The CDR3: CASSELRYNEQFF. DNA for the CDR3: TGTGCCAGCAGTGAGCTCAGGTACAATGAGCAGTTCTTC.

This sequence joins TRBV7-2 and TRBJ2-1; TRBD2 matches at 8 bases. This CDR3 contains 16 residues. Germline V lookup: CDR1 SGHTA, CDR2 FQGNSA. The V and J ends lost 3 bases and 2 bases, in that order; junction bases with no gene match: 6. The CDR3 DNA is TGTGCCAGCAGCTTTTGGTACGGGGGGGCCTACAATGAGCAGTTCTTC. Protein sequence: CASSFWYGGAYNEQFF.

The J gene is TRBJ1-1, the V gene TRBV2; tentative D call: TRBD1 (5 bases). The CDR3 spans 11 residues. Germline loops: CDR1 SNHLY, CDR2 FYNNEI. V shed 6 bases and J shed 4 bases, with 6 bases lying between them. The CDR3 spells CASRGGTEAFF. Here the CDR3 DNA reads TGTGCCAGCAGGGGGGGCACTGAAGCTTTCTTT.

The V gene is TRBV6-5, the J gene TRBJ1-2; D gene ambiguous. V was trimmed by 7 bases and J by 1 base, leaving 10 bases between them. Germline lookup yields CDR1 MNHEY and CDR2 SVGAGI. The CDR3 runs 13 residues. The CDR3 loop is CASTITSNYGYTF. The CDR3 bases are TGTGCCAGCACCATAACAAGTAACTATGGCTACACCTTC.

This chain links TRBV6-1 with TRBJ1-4, with D perhaps matching TRBD1 (5 bases). CDR3 size: 14 residues. V gave up 3 bases and J gave up 6 bases, with 11 bases separating them. Germline-derived CDR1 and CDR2 are MNHNS and SASEGT. In nucleotides, the CDR3 is TGTGCCAGCAGTGACAGGGAAGAGGATGAAAAACTGTTTTTT. Its translation: CASSDREEDEKLFF.

The rearrangement uses TRBV6-5 and TRBJ1-2; weak D call: TRBD1 (5 bases). V was cut by 5 bases and J by 5 bases, with 18 bases left in between. Germline lookup yields CDR1 MNHEY and CDR2 SVGAGI. CDR3 length: 15 amino acids. CDR3 loop: CASSPRPGGRYGYTF. Written as DNA, the CDR3 is TGTGCCAGCAGTCCCCGGCCGGGGGGGAGATATGGCTACACCTTC.

The rearrangement links TRBV9 to TRBJ2-3; tentative D call: TRBD1 (6 bases). Germline values: CDR1 SGDLS, CDR2 YYNGEE. The germline V and J ends were trimmed by 8 bases and 5 bases, with 27 bases remaining between them. The CDR3 is 17 amino acids. The CDR3 loop is CARIVQTVVTQGDTQYF. The CDR3 region has the DNA TGTGCCAGGATCGTGCAGACAGTTGTCACACAGGGAGATACGCAGTATTTT.

This chain links TRBV5-4 with TRBJ2-5, with D maybe TRBD1 (5 bases). Germline V gene sequence: CDR1 SGHNT, CDR2 YYREEE (reference sequence). This CDR3 spans 13 amino acids. The V end lost 2 bases, the J end lost 1 base, and 6 bases lay between the germline ends. In nucleotides, the CDR3 is TGTGCCAGCAGCTTACAGGTCCAAGAGACCCAGTACTTC. It yields the protein CASSLQVQETQYF.